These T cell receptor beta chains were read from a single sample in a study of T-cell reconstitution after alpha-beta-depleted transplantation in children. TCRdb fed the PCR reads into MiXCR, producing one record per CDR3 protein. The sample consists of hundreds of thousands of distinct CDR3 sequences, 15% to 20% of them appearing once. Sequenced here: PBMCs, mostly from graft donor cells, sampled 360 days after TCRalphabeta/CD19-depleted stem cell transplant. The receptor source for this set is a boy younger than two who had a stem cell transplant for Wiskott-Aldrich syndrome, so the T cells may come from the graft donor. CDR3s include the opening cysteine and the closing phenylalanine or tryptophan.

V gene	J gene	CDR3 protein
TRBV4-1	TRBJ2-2	CASSQDLTVANTGELFF
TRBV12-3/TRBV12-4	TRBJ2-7	CASSFRVGQGTYEQYF
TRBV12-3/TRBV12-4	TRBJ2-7	CASGQVDSYEQYF
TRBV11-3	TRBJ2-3	CASSLEGWSTDTQYF
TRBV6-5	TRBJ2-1	CASSSPWRNYNEQFF
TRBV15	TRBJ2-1	CATSPWDRQSNEQFF
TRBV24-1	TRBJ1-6	CATSDDRSNSPLHF
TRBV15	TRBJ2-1	CATSRGISGINVEQFF
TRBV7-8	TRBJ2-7	CASSLAGQGGIKSKQYF
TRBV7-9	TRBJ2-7	CASSLVDELGYEQYF
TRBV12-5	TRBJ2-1	CASGLAFGDLSYNEQFF
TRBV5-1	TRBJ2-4	CASSFVSGENIQYF
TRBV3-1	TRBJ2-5	CASSQLGGGETQYF
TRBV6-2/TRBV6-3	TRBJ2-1	CASSATRVGNEQFF
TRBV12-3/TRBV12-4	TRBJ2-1	CASSLRVAGEQFF
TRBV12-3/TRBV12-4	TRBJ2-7	CASSLFFSYEQYF
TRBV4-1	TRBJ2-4	CASRSALLTGLKNIQYF
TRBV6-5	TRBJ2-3	CASSYVPASTDTQYF
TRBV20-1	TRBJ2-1	CSARDSRVSYNEQFF
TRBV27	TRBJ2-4	CASSLGTGRNIQYF
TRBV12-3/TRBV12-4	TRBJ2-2	CASSLSRDRTYTGELFF
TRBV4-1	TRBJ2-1	CASSQAFTIGIYNEQFF
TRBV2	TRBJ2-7	CASGGEEQYF
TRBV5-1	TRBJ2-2	CASGEGLANTGELFF
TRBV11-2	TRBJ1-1	CASSLGDREGTEAFF
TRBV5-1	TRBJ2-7	CASSLPGQGGEQYF
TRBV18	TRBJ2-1	CASSRGLAGGPYNEQFF
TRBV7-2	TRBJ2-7	CATGREQYF
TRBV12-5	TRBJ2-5	CASGLVLDHSYQETQYF
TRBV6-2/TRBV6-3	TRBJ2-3	CASRPGQVYTDTQYF
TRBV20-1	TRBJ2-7	CSATKMGGSSYEQYF
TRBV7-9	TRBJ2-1	CASSLVMTSGRRNEQFF
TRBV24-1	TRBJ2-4	CATSDSGPKNIQYF
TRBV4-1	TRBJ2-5	CASSQAHLAGGQETQYF
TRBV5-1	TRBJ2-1	CASSLSLISYNEQFF
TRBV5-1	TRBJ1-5	CASSSLIDGGNQPQHF
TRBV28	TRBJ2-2	CAIQAIQRPNTGELFF
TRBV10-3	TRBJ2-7	CAISESRTSRYEQYF
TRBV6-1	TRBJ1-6	CASKKGAESPLHF
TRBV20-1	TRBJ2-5	CSAPPKWGADQETQYF
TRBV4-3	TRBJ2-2	CASSQYLAGGPNTGELFF
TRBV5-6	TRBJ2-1	CASSLARGQGYNEQFF
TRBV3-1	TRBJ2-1	CASSQDAGAPTEQFF
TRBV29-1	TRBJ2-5	CSVALRLAQRKVKETQYF
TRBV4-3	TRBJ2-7	CASSQVPTSYYEQYF
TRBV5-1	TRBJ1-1	CANSVTGTEFGAFF
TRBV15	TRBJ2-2	CATSHLGQGWTGELFF
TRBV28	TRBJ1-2	CASSFGGQGLFNYGYTF
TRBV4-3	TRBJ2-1	CASSQDPGRSNEQFF
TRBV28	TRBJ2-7	CASSSPKQGLITTYEQYF
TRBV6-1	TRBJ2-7	CASTLWGTAGQYF
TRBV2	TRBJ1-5	CASKSPDRGDQPQHF
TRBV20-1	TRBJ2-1	CSARGLAGLSSYNEQFF
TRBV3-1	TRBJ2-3	CASSQFGTEDTQYF